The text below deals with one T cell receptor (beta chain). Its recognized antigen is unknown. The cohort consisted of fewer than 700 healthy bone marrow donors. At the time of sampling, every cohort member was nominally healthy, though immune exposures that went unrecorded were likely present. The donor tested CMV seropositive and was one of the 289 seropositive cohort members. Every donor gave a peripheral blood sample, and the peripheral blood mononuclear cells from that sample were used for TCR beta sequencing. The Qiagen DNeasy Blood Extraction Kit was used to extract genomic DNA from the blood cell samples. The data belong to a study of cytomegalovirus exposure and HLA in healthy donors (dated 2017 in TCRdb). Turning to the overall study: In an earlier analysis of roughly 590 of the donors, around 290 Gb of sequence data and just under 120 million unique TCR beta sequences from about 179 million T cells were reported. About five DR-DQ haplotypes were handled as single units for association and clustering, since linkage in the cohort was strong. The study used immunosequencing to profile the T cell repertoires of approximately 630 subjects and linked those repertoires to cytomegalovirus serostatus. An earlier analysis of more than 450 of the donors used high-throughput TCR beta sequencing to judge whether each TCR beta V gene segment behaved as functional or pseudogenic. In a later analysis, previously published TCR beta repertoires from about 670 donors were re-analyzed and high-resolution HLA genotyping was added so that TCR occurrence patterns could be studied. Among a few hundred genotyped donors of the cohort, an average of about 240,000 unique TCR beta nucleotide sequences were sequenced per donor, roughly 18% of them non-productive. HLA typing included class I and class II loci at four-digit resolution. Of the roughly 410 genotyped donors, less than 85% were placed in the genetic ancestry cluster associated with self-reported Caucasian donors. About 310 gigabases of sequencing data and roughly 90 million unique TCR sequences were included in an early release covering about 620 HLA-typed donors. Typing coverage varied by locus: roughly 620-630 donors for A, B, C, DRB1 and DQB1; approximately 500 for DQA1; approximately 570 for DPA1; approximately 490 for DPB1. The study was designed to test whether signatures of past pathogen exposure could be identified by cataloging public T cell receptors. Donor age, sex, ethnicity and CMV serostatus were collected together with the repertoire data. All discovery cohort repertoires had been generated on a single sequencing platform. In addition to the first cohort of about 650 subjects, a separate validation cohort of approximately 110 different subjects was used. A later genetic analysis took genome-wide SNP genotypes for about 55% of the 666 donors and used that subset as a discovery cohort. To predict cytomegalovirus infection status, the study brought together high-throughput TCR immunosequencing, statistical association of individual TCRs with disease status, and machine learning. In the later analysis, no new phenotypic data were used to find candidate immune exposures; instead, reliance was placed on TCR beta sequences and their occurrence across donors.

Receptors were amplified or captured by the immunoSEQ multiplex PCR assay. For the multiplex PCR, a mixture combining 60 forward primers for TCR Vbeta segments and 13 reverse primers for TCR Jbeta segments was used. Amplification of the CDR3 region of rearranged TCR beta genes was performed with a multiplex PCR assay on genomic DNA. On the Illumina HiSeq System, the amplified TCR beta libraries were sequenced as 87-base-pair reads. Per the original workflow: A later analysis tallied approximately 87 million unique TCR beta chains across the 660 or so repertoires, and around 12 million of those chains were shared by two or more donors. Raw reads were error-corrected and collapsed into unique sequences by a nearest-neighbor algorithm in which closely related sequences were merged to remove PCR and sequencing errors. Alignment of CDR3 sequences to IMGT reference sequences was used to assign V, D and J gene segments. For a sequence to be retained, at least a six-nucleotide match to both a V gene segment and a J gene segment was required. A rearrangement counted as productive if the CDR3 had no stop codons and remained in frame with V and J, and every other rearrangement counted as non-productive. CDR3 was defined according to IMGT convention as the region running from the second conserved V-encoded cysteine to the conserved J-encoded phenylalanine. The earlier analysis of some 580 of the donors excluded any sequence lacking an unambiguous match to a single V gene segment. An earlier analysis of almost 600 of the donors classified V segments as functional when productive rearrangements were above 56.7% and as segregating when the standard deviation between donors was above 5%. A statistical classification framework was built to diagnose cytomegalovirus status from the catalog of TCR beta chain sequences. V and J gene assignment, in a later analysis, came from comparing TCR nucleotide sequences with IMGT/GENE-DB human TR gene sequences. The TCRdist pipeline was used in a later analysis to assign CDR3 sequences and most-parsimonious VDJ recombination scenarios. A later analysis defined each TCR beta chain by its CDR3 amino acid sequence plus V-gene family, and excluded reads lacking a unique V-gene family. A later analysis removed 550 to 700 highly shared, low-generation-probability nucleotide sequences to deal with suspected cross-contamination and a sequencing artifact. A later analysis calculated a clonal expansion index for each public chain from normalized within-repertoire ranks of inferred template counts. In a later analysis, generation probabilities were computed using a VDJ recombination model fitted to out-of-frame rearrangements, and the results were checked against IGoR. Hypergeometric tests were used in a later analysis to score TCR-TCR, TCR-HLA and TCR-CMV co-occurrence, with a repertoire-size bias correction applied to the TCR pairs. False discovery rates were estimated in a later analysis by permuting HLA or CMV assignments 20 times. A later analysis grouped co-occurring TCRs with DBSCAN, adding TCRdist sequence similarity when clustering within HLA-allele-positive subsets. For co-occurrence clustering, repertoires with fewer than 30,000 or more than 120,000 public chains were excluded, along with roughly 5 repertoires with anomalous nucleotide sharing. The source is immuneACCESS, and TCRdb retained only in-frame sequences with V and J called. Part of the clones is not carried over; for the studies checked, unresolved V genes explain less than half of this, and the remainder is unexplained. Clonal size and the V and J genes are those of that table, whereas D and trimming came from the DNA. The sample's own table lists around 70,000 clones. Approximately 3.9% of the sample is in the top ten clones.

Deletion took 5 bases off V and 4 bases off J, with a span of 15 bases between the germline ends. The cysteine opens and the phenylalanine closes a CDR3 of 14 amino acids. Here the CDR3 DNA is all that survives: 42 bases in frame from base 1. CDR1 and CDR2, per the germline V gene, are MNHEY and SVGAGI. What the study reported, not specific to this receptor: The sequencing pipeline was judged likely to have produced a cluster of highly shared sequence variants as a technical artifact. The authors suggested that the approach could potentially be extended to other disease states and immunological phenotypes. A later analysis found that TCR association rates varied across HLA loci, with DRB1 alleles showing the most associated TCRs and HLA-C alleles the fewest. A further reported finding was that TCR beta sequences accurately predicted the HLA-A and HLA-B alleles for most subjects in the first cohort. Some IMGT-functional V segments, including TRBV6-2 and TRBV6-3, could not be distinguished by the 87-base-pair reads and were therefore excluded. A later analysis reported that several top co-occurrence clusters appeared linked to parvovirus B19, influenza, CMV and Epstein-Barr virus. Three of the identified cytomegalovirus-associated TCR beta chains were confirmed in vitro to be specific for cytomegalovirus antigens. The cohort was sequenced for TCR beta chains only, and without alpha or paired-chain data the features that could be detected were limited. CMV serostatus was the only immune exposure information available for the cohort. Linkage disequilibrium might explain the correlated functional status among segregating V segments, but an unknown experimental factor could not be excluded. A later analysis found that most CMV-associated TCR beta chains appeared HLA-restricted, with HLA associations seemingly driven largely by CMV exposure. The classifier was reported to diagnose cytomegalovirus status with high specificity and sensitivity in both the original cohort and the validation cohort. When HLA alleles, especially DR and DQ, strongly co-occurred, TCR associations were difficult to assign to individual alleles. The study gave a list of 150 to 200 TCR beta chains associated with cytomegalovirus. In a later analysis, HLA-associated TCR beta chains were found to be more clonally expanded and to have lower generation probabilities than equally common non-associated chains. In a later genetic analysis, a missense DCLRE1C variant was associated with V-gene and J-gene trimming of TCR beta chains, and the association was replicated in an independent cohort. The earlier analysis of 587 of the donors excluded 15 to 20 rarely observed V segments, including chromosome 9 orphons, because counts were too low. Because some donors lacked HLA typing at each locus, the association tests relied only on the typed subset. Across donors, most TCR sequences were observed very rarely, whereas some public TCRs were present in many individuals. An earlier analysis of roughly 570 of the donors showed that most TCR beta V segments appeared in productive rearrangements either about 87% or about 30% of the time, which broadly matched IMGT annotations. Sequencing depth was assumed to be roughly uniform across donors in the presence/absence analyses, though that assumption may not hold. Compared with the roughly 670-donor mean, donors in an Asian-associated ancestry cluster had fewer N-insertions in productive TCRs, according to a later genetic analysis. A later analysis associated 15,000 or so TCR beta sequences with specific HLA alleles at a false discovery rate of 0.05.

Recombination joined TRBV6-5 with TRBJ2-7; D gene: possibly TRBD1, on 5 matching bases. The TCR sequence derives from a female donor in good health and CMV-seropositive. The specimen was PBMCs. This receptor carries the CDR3 CASSLFSTAYEQYF. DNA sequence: TGTGCCAGCAGTCTTTTCTCGACAGCGTACGAGCAGTACTTC.